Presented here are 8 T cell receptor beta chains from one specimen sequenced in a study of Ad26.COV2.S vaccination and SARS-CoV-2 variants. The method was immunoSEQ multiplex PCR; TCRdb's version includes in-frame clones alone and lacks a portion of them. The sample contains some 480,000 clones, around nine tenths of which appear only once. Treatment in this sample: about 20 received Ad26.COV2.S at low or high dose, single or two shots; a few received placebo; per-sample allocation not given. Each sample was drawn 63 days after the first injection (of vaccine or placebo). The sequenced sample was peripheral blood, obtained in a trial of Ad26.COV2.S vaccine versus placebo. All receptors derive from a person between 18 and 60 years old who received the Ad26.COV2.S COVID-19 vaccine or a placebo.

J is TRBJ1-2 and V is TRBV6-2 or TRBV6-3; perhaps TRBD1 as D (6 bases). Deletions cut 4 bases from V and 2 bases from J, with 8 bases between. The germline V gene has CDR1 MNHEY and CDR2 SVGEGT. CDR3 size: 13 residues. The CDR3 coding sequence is TGTGCCAGCAGTTCAGACAGGAACTATGGCTACACCTTC. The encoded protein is CASSSDRNYGYTF.

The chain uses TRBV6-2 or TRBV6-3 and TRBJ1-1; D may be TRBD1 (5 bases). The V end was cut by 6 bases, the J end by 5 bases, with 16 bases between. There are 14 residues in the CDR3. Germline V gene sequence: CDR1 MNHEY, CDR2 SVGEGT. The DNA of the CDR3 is TGTGCCAGCAGCCGACCAGGGTTTGTAACTGAAGCTTTCTTT. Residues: CASSRPGFVTEAFF.

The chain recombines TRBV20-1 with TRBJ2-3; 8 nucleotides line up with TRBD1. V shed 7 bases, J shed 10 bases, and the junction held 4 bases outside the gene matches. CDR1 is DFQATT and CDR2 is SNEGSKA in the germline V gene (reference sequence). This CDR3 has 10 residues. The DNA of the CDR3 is TGCAGTGTGGGACAGGCCCCGCAGTATTTT. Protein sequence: CSVGQAPQYF.

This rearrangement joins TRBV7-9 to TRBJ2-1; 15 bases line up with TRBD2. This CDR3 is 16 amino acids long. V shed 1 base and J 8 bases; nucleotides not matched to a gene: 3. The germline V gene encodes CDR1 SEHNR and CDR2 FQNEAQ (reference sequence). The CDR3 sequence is CASSLEGLAGGHEQFF. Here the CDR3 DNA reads TGTGCCAGCAGCTTAGAAGGACTAGCGGGAGGGCATGAGCAGTTCTTC.

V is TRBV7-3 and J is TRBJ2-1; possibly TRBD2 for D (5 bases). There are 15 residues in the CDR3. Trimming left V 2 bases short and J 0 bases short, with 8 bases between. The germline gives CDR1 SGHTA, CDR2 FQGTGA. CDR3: CASSLGLASYNEQFF. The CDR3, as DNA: TGTGCCAGCAGCTTAGGGCTAGCCTCCTACAATGAGCAGTTCTTC.

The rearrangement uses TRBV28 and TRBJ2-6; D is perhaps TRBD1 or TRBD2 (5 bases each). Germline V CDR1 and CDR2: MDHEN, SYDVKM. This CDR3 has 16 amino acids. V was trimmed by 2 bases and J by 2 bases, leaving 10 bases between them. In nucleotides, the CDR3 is TGTGCCAGCAGTTTAGTGGGACCCCCTGGGGCCAACGTCCTGACTTTC. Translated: CASSLVGPPGANVLTF.

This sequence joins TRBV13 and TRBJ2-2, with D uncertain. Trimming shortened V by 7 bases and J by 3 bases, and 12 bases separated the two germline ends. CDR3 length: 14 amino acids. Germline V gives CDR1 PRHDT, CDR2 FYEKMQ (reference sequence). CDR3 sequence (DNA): TGTGCCAGCACCATACGGGTTGACACCGGGGAGCTGTTTTTT. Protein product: CASTIRVDTGELFF.

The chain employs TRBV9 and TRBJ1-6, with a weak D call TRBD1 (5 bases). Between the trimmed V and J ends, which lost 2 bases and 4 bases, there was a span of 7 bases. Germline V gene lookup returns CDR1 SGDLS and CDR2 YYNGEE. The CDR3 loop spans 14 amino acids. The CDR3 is CASSVGVYNSPLHF. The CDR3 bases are TGTGCCAGCAGCGTGGGGGTGTATAATTCACCCCTCCACTTT.